What follows describes a single T cell receptor beta chain. The CDR3 length is 13 residues. Germline CDR1 is SNHLY and CDR2 is FYNNEI. Deletions cut 6 bases from V and 4 bases from J, with 12 bases between. The data are from a study of blood T cell repertoires in COVID-19. Study-level information: The United States, Italy and Spain provided the acute and convalescent COVID-19 samples.

The method was immunoSEQ multiplex PCR; TCRdb's version includes in-frame clones alone and lacks a portion of them. The sample shows approximately 50,000 clones, approximately 85% of them seen only once. The receptor was isolated from a man in his fifties or sixties with acute or convalescent COVID-19. The sequencing input was peripheral blood. The rearrangement links TRBV2 to TRBJ2-5, with D tentatively TRBD1 (5 bases). The DNA of the CDR3 is TGTGCCAGCAGCGCCAACAGGAGAGAGACCCAGTACTTC. It yields the protein CASSANRRETQYF.